This T cell receptor beta chain came from a study of shared clonotypes between healthy human individuals. Whole-study context: The study enrolled a couple of women and three men aged 18 to 49. Study-level points and caveats: With four donors compared, around 5% of naive CD4 clonotypes were shared.

As concerns this clone: As yet, its antigen is unknown.

Naive CD8 populations comprised CD45RO-negative cells positively selected for CCR7, excluding terminally differentiated effector memory CD45RA+ cells. Donors, without exception, were Caucasian adults residing in Nashville, Tennessee. The germline gives CDR1 SEHNR, CDR2 FQNEAQ (reference sequence). Trimming shortened V by 8 bases and J by 0 bases, and 10 bases separated the two germline ends. This CDR3 spans 13 amino acids. The genomic DNA of each subset was split evenly across several immunoSEQ plates. TCRdb's table, derived via immunoSEQ multiplex PCR, lists solely in-frame clones and lacks some. Of about 2.1 million clones in the sample, roughly 91% were seen once.

This receptor was taken from a man in his late teens or twenties in good health. Some clones in this sample may be carry-over from other donors' samples. Sequenced sample: naive CD8+ T cells from PBMCs. This chain joins TRBV7-9 and TRBJ1-1; D gene unclear. The CDR3 loop reads CASGKPLNTEAFF. In DNA, the CDR3 is TGTGCCAGCGGAAAACCCCTGAACACTGAAGCTTTCTTT.